The 25 T cell receptor beta chains below were found in one sample sequenced in a study of T cell changes during pregnancy in multiple sclerosis. Profiling relied on immunoSEQ multiplex PCR, and the TCRdb table lists in-frame clones only, not all of them. This table holds 25,000 to 35,000 clones, around nine tenths found once. The sequencing here drew on CD8+ T cells from peripheral blood mononuclear cells, taken in the first trimester of pregnancy. These receptors were taken from a female donor with multiple sclerosis, enrolled in a pregnancy study.

The genes are TRBV5-6 and TRBJ2-3; D call uncertain. Germline lookup yields CDR1 SGHDT and CDR2 YYEEEE. V shed 2 bases and J shed 2 bases, with 6 bases lying between them. This CDR3 comprises 13 residues. The CDR3 spells CASSLEVTDTQYF. Here the CDR3 DNA reads TGTGCCAGCAGCTTAGAGGTCACAGATACGCAGTATTTT.

The chain couples TRBV4-1 to TRBJ2-7, with 9 bases identical to TRBD1. With 1 base clipped from V and 0 bases from J, the junction kept 4 bases outside the gene matches. This CDR3 has 16 residues. Germline V gene lookup returns CDR1 MGHRA and CDR2 YSYEKL. CDR3 in amino acids: CASSQARTGASYEQYF. The DNA for the CDR3 is TGCGCCAGCAGCCAAGCACGGACAGGGGCCTCCTACGAGCAGTACTTC.

The rearrangement joins TRBV9 to TRBJ1-6, with D perhaps matching TRBD1 (6 bases). This CDR3 is built from 19 residues. V was clipped by 4 bases and J by 7 bases, with 27 bases between them. Germline CDR1 is SGDLS and CDR2 is YYNGEE. The CDR3 nucleotides are TGTGCCAGCAGCAAAGCCCAGGGGCCACCACTTGGGGAAAATTCACCCCTCCACTTT. The encoded protein is CASSKAQGPPLGENSPLHF.

This chain uses TRBV18 with TRBJ2-7, with TRBD1 matching over 9 bases. The germline V gene has CDR1 KGHSH and CDR2 LQKENI. This CDR3 is 17 amino acids long. With V trimmed by 6 bases and J by 2 bases, 14 bases remained unmatched. The CDR3 sequence: CASSASIGQGRPYEQYF. Written as DNA, the CDR3 is TGTGCCAGCTCTGCTTCAATCGGACAGGGGAGACCCTACGAGCAGTACTTC. The full variable domain, completed using reference TRBV18 and TRBJ2-7, is NAGVMQNPRHLVRRRGQEARLRCSPMKGHSHVYWYRQLPEEGLKFMVYLQKENIIDESGMPKERFSAEFPKEGPSILRIQQVVRGDSAAYFCASSASIGQGRPYEQYFGPGTRLTVT.

The chain combines TRBV2 with TRBJ1-2, with D possibly TRBD1 on 5 matching bases. The CDR3 loop spans 12 amino acids. The V end was cut by 6 bases, the J end by 2 bases, with 7 bases between. CDR1 and CDR2 (germline): SNHLY, FYNNEI. CDR3 nucleotides: TGTGCCAGCAGAGCAGGGAACTATGGCTACACCTTC. It encodes CASRAGNYGYTF.

The CDR3 DNA follows: TGTGCCAGCAGCCTGGGACTAGCGGAGCACAATGAGCAGTTCTTC. Its protein is CASSLGLAEHNEQFF. The chain combines TRBV7-9 with TRBJ2-1, with 11 bases lining up with TRBD2. Germline CDR1 is SEHNR and CDR2 is FQNEAQ (reference sequence). V shed 5 bases, J shed 5 bases, and the junction held 5 bases outside the gene matches. This CDR3 comprises 15 residues.

This clone turned up a few times. V is TRBV19 and J is TRBJ2-1; weak D call: TRBD1 (6 bases). The germline V and J ends were trimmed by 6 bases and 0 bases, with 12 bases remaining between them. The CDR3 has 15 amino acids. Germline loops: CDR1 LNHDA, CDR2 SQIVND (reference sequence). DNA of the CDR3: TGTGCCAGTAGCCCTATGACAGGCTCCTACAATGAGCAGTTCTTC. It is translated as CASSPMTGSYNEQFF.

Turning to this clone: Other DNA sequences in the same sample also yield this CDR3. The chain recombines TRBV30 with TRBJ2-1; the match to TRBD2 covers 13 bases. The CDR3 has 15 amino acids. Germline-derived CDR1 and CDR2 are GTSNPN and SVGIG (reference sequence). Trimming took 3 bases from V and 9 from J; bases not matched to a gene: 8. The CDR3 bases are TGTGCCTGGAGAGGACTAGCGGGAGTGTTGATTGAGCAGTTCTTC. It yields the protein CAWRGLAGVLIEQFF.

This clone was observed once. V gene TRBV6-1 combines with J gene TRBJ2-1, with 12 positions matching TRBD2. Germline V lookup: CDR1 MNHNS, CDR2 SASEGT. V lost 7 bases and J lost 7; bases outside the gene matches: 8. This CDR3 is built from 15 residues. The CDR3 DNA reads as TGTGCCAGCACCCCCCTAGCGGGAGGGAGGAATGAGCAGTTCTTC. This codes for CASTPLAGGRNEQFF.

This rearrangement joins TRBV7-6 to TRBJ2-5; 7 bases fit TRBD2. The CDR3 length is 15 residues. Germline V CDR1 and CDR2: SGHVS, FNYEAQ. V shed 4 bases and J 2 bases; nucleotides not matched to a gene: 7. CDR3 nucleotide sequence: TGTGCCAGCAGCTCTGGCCTAGCGGTACAAGAGACCCAGTACTTC. Protein: CASSSGLAVQETQYF.

This clone is termed medium-sized. V usage is TRBV11-2 and J usage is TRBJ2-5; 8 bases agree with TRBD2. The CDR3 is 15 amino acids. Losses at the gene ends were 2 bases for V and 2 bases for J; bases not matched to a gene: 4. Per germline, CDR1 SGHAT and CDR2 FQNNGV. CDR3 in DNA: TGTGCCAGCAGCTTACTAGCGGGTCTACAAGAGACCCAGTACTTC. Translation: CASSLLAGLQETQYF.

V gene TRBV27 combines with J gene TRBJ2-1, with D tentatively TRBD2 (5 bases). CDR3 length equals 14 residues. Looked up from germline, CDR1 is MNHEY and CDR2 is SMNVEV (reference sequence). V dropped 5 bases and J dropped 5 bases, with 13 bases sitting between them. The CDR3 DNA sequence: TGTGCCAGCAGTCTTCGGGATTACCACAATGAGCAGTTCTTC. Its protein product is CASSLRDYHNEQFF.

The J gene is TRBJ2-7, the V gene TRBV5-6; D gene unclear. Trimming took 1 base from V and 1 from J, leaving 9 bases between them. Germline CDR1 SGHDT, CDR2 YYEEEE. CDR3 length: 14 amino acids. The CDR3 loop is CASSLLLPSYEQYF. CDR3 DNA: TGTGCCAGCAGCTTGCTACTGCCTTCCTACGAGCAGTACTTC.

The J gene is TRBJ1-3, the V gene TRBV9; D possibly corresponds to TRBD1 (5 bases). Germline V CDR1 and CDR2: SGDLS, YYNGEE. CDR3 length: 16 amino acids. With 2 bases removed from V and 0 bases from J, the gap between germline ends came to 12 bases. The CDR3 bases are TGTGCCAGCAGCGTGGACACCTATCCCTCTGGAAACACCATATATTTT. As protein: CASSVDTYPSGNTIYF.

This clone rates as medium-sized. The rearrangement links TRBV19 to TRBJ1-5; D is possibly TRBD1 (6 bases). Deletions cut 3 bases from V and 0 bases from J, with 9 bases between. CDR1 and CDR2 from the germline V gene are LNHDA and SQIVND (reference sequence). This CDR3 spans 15 amino acids. CDR3 bases: TGTGCCAGTAGTATGGGACACTATAGCAATCAGCCCCAGCATTTT. Translating it yields CASSMGHYSNQPQHF.

The chain joins TRBV5-6 to TRBJ2-2, with TRBD1 as a possible D gene (6 bases). V dropped 6 bases and J dropped 4 bases, with 16 bases sitting between them. Germline loops: CDR1 SGHDT, CDR2 YYEEEE. There are 15 residues in the CDR3. In DNA, the CDR3 is TGTGCCAGCACCGAGGGATCCAGGGGCACCGGGGAGCTGTTTTTT. This gives the protein CASTEGSRGTGELFF.

Comment on this clone: The sample carries other DNA sequences with the same CDR3. The chain carries TRBV7-6 and TRBJ2-1; 8 positions match TRBD2. V lost 1 base to trimming and J lost 7 bases; unmatched junction nucleotides: 6. This CDR3 contains 15 residues. Germline CDR1 reads SGHVS; CDR2 reads FNYEAQ. The CDR3 DNA reads as TGTGCCAGCAGCTTAGGGCCGGGAGGGAATAATGAGCAGTTCTTC. Translated: CASSLGPGGNNEQFF. The complete variable domain, with remaining parts taken from reference TRBV7-6 and TRBJ2-1, reads GAGVSQSPRYKVTKRGQDVALRCDPISGHVSLYWYRQALGQGPEFLTYFNYEAQQDKSGLPNDRFSAERPEGSISTLTIQRTEQRDSAMYRCASSLGPGGNNEQFFGPGTRLTVL.

The chain links TRBV11-2 to TRBJ1-2; D not certain. The germline gives CDR1 SGHAT, CDR2 FQNNGV. Trimming pared 10 bases from V and 0 bases from J, leaving 12 bases between. The CDR3 sequence is 13 residues long. CDR3: CATVVLANYGYTF. CDR3 bases: TGTGCCACCGTGGTCCTAGCTAACTATGGCTACACCTTC.

This sequence joins TRBV23-1 and TRBJ1-3, with 7 bases aligning to TRBD1. TRBV23-1 is placed among ORFs of uncertain function. This CDR3 is built from 16 residues. The V segment lost 2 bases and the J segment 0 bases; nucleotides outside the gene matches: 4. The CDR3 DNA reads TGCGCCAGCAGTCAAGACTCAGGGGGCTCTGGAAACACCATATATTTT. Protein sequence: CASSQDSGGSGNTIYF.

The V and J genes are TRBV19 and TRBJ1-1; D unclear. Trimming left V 6 bases short and J 6 bases short, with 11 bases between. Germline values: CDR1 LNHDA, CDR2 SQIVND (reference sequence). The CDR3 runs 12 residues. The CDR3 bases are TGTGCCAGTAGCCTTCCGAGCCCTGAAGCTTTCTTT. Amino acid sequence: CASSLPSPEAFF.

The chain combines TRBV15 with TRBJ1-4; a weak D match, TRBD1 (6 bases). V lost 3 bases and J lost 0, with 20 bases in between. The germline gives CDR1 LNHNV, CDR2 YYDKDF (reference sequence). This CDR3 has 19 amino acids. CDR3: CATSSTGSEPTSTNEKLFF. DNA of the CDR3: TGTGCCACCAGCAGCACAGGGAGCGAGCCCACTTCAACTAATGAAAAACTGTTTTTT.

The chain is built from TRBV28 and TRBJ1-2; D unresolved. The CDR3 consists of 14 residues. V shed 3 bases and J shed 0 bases, with 8 bases lying between them. Germline V gene lookup returns CDR1 MDHEN and CDR2 SYDVKM. The CDR3 DNA reads as TGTGCCAGCAGTTTTGCGGAGTCTAACTATGGCTACACCTTC. Its translation is CASSFAESNYGYTF.

The chain has TRBV18 and TRBJ2-7, with 9 bases that match TRBD2. After removal of 2 bases from V and 4 bases from J, the junction contained 9 bases not matched to a gene. In germline, CDR1 is KGHSH, CDR2 LQKENI. CDR3 size: 16 residues. For the CDR3, the DNA is TGTGCCAGCTCACCAGGGATGGCTAGCGGGGCATACGAGCAGTACTTC. Translating it yields CASSPGMASGAYEQYF.

This clone turned up a few times. The chain recombines TRBV4-1 with TRBJ1-2, with 7 bases that match TRBD1. The length of the CDR3 is 15 residues. The germline V gene has CDR1 MGHRA and CDR2 YSYEKL. V dropped 1 base and J dropped 4; count of bases not matched to a gene: 6. CDR3 DNA: TGCGCCAGCAGCCAAGGACAGGGTGATCTCTATGGCTACACCTTC. It yields the protein CASSQGQGDLYGYTF.

In its sample, this clone was seen a few times. The chain joins TRBV9 to TRBJ2-1, with D possibly being TRBD2 (6 bases). Trimming pared 0 bases from V and 4 bases from J, leaving 11 bases between. CDR1 is SGDLS and CDR2 is YYNGEE in the germline V gene. CDR3 length equals 15 residues. CDR3 amino acids: CASSVDPGEYNEQFF. The CDR3, as DNA: TGTGCCAGCAGCGTAGATCCGGGAGAGTACAATGAGCAGTTCTTC.